This entry features one TCR beta chain sequence. No antigen is known for it. The treatment: some 20 received Ad26.COV2.S at low or high dose, single or two shots; about 5 received placebo; per-sample allocation not given. Sampling occurred on day 63 after the first vaccine or placebo injection. The individual, an adult aged 18-55 years, was a donor in Boston. The data are from a study of Ad26.COV2.S vaccination and SARS-CoV-2 variants. Turning to the study itself: COV1001, an Ad26.COV2.S trial, supplied this vaccine-arm donor. Findings and caveats of the study: Measures of TCR breadth and depth may have fallen short of total T cell responses. Those who received the vaccine showed greater spike-specific TCR breadth than those given placebo.

The CDR3 sequence is 17 residues long. V lost 0 bases to trimming and J lost 10 bases, with 24 bases between them. Looked up from germline, CDR1 is SGHDN and CDR2 is FVKESK. Method: immunoSEQ multiplex PCR; TCRdb's copy keeps in-frame clones and lacks some. The top ten clones hold about 2% of a sample with roughly 400,000 clones, about 88% of them seen once. The sequenced sample was peripheral blood, obtained in a trial of Ad26.COV2.S vaccine versus placebo. The chain employs TRBV14 and TRBJ1-1; D gene uncertain. The source is a person between 18 and 60 years old who received the Ad26.COV2.S COVID-19 vaccine or a placebo. The CDR3 region has the DNA TGTGCCAGCAGCCAAGATCAAGCCGGCTTGGGTAGAATAGGAGCTTTCTTT. It encodes CASSQDQAGLGRIGAFF.